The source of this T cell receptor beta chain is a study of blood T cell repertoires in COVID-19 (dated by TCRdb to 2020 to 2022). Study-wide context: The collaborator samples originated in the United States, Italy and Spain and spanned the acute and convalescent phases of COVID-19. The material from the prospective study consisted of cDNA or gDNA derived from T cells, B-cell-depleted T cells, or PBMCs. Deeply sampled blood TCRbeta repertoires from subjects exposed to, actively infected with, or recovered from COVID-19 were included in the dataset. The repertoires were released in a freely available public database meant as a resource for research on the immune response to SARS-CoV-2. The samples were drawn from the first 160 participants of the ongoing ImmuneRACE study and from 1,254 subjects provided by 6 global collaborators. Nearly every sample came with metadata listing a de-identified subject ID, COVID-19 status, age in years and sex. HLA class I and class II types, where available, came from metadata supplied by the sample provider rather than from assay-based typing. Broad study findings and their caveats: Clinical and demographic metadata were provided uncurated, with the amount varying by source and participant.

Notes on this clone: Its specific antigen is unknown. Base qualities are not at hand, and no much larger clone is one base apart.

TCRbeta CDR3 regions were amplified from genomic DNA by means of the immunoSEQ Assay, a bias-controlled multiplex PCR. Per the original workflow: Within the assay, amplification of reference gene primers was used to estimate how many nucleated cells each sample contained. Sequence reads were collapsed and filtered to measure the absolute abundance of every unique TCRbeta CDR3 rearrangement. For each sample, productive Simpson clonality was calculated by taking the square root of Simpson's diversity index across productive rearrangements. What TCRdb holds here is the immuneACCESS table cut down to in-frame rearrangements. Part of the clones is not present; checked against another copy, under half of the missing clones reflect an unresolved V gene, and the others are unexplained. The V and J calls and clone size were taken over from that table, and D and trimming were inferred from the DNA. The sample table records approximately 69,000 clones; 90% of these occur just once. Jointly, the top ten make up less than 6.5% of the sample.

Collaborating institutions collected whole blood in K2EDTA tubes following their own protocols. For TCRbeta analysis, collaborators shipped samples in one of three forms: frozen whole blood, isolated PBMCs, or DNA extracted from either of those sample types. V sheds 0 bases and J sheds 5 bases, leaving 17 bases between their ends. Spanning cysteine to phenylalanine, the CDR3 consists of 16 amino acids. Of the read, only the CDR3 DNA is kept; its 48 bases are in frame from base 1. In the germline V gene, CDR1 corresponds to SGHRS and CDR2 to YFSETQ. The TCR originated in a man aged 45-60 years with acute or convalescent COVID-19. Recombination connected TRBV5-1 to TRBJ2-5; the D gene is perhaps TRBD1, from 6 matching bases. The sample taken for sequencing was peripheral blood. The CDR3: CASSLGQGFGGETQYF. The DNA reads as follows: TGCGCCAGCAGCTTGGGCCAGGGGTTCGGTGGGGAGACCCAGTACTTC.